This T cell receptor (beta chain) was sequenced in a study of blood T cells in healthy people across ages. With a J-beta primer mix and a sample-barcoded 5' primer, a second PCR ran about 6 to 11 cycles. One entry per CDR3 protein results from TCRdb running MiXCR on the 5' RACE reads. The sample has around 1,600,000 distinct CDR3 sequences, around 40% seen once. All donors came from Russia, were Caucasian and healthy, and spanned ages about 6 to 100. Sample: blood. This clonotype originated in a woman between 18 and 30 years old in good health.

CDR3 nucleotide sequence: TGTGCCAGCAGCTTTCGCCCCAGGGGGTCCGGGGAGCTGTTTTTT. Protein product: CASSFRPRGSGELFF. The gene calls are TRBV7-3 and TRBJ2-2, with 7 bases aligning to TRBD1. Germline lookup yields CDR1 SGHTA and CDR2 FQGTGA. The trim removed 3 bases at V and 6 bases at J, leaving 7 bases unmatched. The CDR3 runs 15 residues.